One and the same sample provided the 17 T cell receptor beta chains below, sequenced in a study of cytomegalovirus exposure and HLA in healthy donors. The primer mix had 60 Vbeta and 13 Jbeta primers. The data were produced by immunoSEQ multiplex PCR, yet TCRdb's version contains in-frame clones alone and is incomplete. The sample contains about 170,000 clones, approximately 81% of which appear only once. The specimen sequenced was PBMCs. These receptors were collected from a woman aged 18-35 years in good health and CMV-seronegative.

The chain links TRBV6-1 to TRBJ2-7, with 7 bases fitting TRBD1. With V trimmed by 4 bases and J by 0 bases, 9 bases remained unmatched. The germline V gene has CDR1 MNHNS and CDR2 SASEGT. The CDR3 runs 16 residues. The CDR3 sequence is CASSGDRVKNSYEQYF. The DNA for the CDR3 is TGTGCCAGCAGTGGTGACAGGGTGAAGAACTCCTACGAGCAGTACTTC.

The chain recombines TRBV28 with TRBJ1-2; TRBD1 might be the D (5 bases). V was trimmed by 2 bases and J by 6 bases, leaving 13 bases between them. Looked up from germline, CDR1 is MDHEN and CDR2 is SYDVKM. The CDR3 is 14 amino acids. CDR3 sequence: CASSLPRGGDGYTF. CDR3 nucleotides: TGTGCCAGCAGTTTACCACGGGGGGGTGATGGCTACACCTTC.

As to this clone: This sample also contains other DNA sequences that code for the same CDR3. This chain connects TRBV6-5 to TRBJ2-7; no firm D call. The CDR3 loop spans 13 amino acids. The V end was cut by 0 bases, the J end by 1 base, with 4 bases between. Germline V gene lookup returns CDR1 MNHEY and CDR2 SVGAGI. The CDR3 DNA sequence: TGTGCCAGCAGTTACTCGAGTTCCTACGAGCAGTACTTC. Translated: CASSYSSSYEQYF.

The chain joins TRBV21-1 to TRBJ2-2; the DNA was not compared with TRBD2, the D call given in the table. TRBV21-1 is classified as a pseudogene. The CDR3 consists of 18 residues. Here the CDR3 DNA reads TGTGCCCCCAACCCCGAAAGGTCGAGCGCCCGGAGGACCGGGGAGCTGTTTTTT. This translates into CAPNPERSSARRTGELFF.

This chain uses TRBV7-2 with TRBJ1-2, with D perhaps TRBD1 (6 bases). Germline CDR1 and CDR2: SGHTA and FQGNSA. The CDR3 consists of 16 residues. Trimming stripped 7 bases from V and 9 bases from J, with 27 bases between. The CDR3: CASNWGGTGSRYSYTF. CDR3 nucleotides: TGTGCCAGCAACTGGGGGGGAACAGGGAGTCGTTATAGCTACACCTTC. The variable domain in full, completed from reference TRBV7-2 and TRBJ1-2, reads GAGVSQSPSNKVTEKGKDVELRCDPISGHTALYWYRQSLGQGLEFLIYFQGNSAPDKSGLPSDRFSAERTGGSVSTLTIQRTQQEDSAVYLCASNWGGTGSRYSYTFGSGTRLTVV.

The chain uses TRBV7-9 and TRBJ2-3, with 9 bases fitting TRBD2. The V and J ends lost 5 bases and 2 bases, in that order; junction bases with no gene match: 17. CDR1 is SEHNR, CDR2 FQNEAQ, per germline (reference sequence). The CDR3 runs 19 residues. The CDR3 DNA reads TGTGCCAGCAGCCCCTCGGGGCTAGCGGGAACACTTTTCACAGATACGCAGTATTTT. This translates into CASSPSGLAGTLFTDTQYF.

V and J are TRBV9 and TRBJ2-1, with D unresolved. The CDR3 length is 11 residues. V was shortened by 0 bases and J by 9 bases, with 4 bases between the two germline ends. Germline V gene lookup returns CDR1 SGDLS and CDR2 YYNGEE. CDR3: CASSVGGEQFF. CDR3 DNA: TGTGCCAGCAGCGTAGGCGGTGAGCAGTTCTTC. Looking up the rest from reference TRBV9 and TRBJ2-1 gives the full variable domain: DSGVTQTPKHLITATGQRVTLRCSPRSGDLSVYWYQQSLDQGLQFLIQYYNGEERAKGNILERFSAQQFPDLHSELNLSSLELGDSALYFCASSVGGEQFFGPGTRLTVL.

This chain uses TRBV11-2 with TRBJ2-5; tentatively, D is TRBD2 (7 bases). The CDR3 loop spans 14 amino acids. The germline CDR1 and CDR2 sequences are SGHAT and FQNNGV. V was clipped by 5 bases and J by 5 bases, with 15 bases between them. DNA of the CDR3: TGTGCCAGCAGCCTAGGGGGAGGGGGGGAGACCCAGTACTTC. This sequence encodes CASSLGGGGETQYF.

The rearrangement links TRBV5-6 to TRBJ1-5, with unresolved D. This CDR3 has 16 amino acids. Germline V gene data show CDR1 as SGHDT and CDR2 as YYEEEE. V lost 0 bases and J 4 bases, leaving 14 bases between the germline ends. CDR3 sequence: CASSLAMSGINQPQHF. The CDR3 nucleotides read TGTGCCAGCAGCTTGGCGATGTCAGGAATAAATCAGCCCCAGCATTTT.

V gene TRBV19 combines with J gene TRBJ2-7; weak D call: TRBD2 (5 bases). The CDR3 consists of 12 residues. The germline CDR1 and CDR2 sequences are LNHDA and SQIVND (reference sequence). Trimming left V 3 bases short and J 6 bases short, with 9 bases between. The CDR3 reads CASSIVAGEQYF. In nucleotides, the CDR3 is TGTGCCAGTAGTATTGTGGCGGGCGAGCAGTACTTC.

The chain links TRBV11-3 to TRBJ2-3; D is uncertain. Germline CDR1 reads SGHNT; CDR2 reads YENEEA. V dropped 5 bases and J dropped 2 bases, with 11 bases sitting between them. This CDR3 comprises 14 residues. DNA for the CDR3: TGTGCCAGCAGCCTAGGCGGCCACACAGATACGCAGTATTTT. Translating gives CASSLGGHTDTQYF. Drawing the rest from reference TRBV11-3 and TRBJ2-3, the complete variable domain is EAGVVQSPRYKIIEKKQPVAFWCNPISGHNTLYWYLQNLGQGPELLIRYENEEAVDDSQLPKDRFSAERLKGVDSTLKIQPAELGDSAVYLCASSLGGHTDTQYFGPGTRLTVL.

J is TRBJ2-7 and V is TRBV6-1; TRBD1 agrees at 7 bases. The CDR3 spans 14 residues. Per germline, CDR1 MNHNS and CDR2 SASEGT. V dropped 2 bases and J dropped 2; count of bases not matched to a gene: 3. The CDR3 nucleotides are TGTGCCAGCAGTGAACTGACAGGGCCCTACGAGCAGTACTTC. It encodes CASSELTGPYEQYF.

This chain links TRBV28 with TRBJ1-5; TRBD1 is a possible D gene (6 bases). CDR3 length: 14 amino acids. Germline-derived CDR1 and CDR2 are MDHEN and SYDVKM. The V end was cut by 6 bases, the J end by 6 bases, with 15 bases between. The CDR3 spells CASRSSGAVQPQHF. CDR3 in DNA: TGTGCCAGCAGATCGTCAGGGGCAGTTCAGCCCCAGCATTTT.

The chain couples TRBV6-1 to TRBJ1-4, with a tentative D call TRBD1 (5 bases). The CDR3 length is 15 residues. V was trimmed by 2 bases and J by 10 bases, leaving 17 bases between them. Germline V gene lookup returns CDR1 MNHNS and CDR2 SASEGT. CDR3 sequence (DNA): TGTGCCAGCAGTGAAATATTCGACAGTGGAAGAAAACTGTTTTTT. This translates into CASSEIFDSGRKLFF.

V and J are TRBV5-4 and TRBJ2-3; D is perhaps TRBD2 (6 bases). Germline CDR1 reads SGHNT; CDR2 reads YYREEE (reference sequence). V was shortened by 3 bases and J by 6 bases, with 17 bases between the two germline ends. This CDR3 spans 15 amino acids. Here the CDR3 DNA reads TGTGCCAGCAGCTGGGAAGCGGGCGACGGCGATACGCAGTATTTT. Translated: CASSWEAGDGDTQYF. The whole variable domain, filled in from reference TRBV5-4 and TRBJ2-3, reads ETGVTQSPTHLIKTRGQQVTLRCSSQSGHNTVSWYQQALGQGPQFIFQYYREEENGRGNFPPRFSGLQFPNYSSELNVNALELDDSALYLCASSWEAGDGDTQYFGPGTRLTVL.

V is TRBV5-8 and J is TRBJ2-1, with TRBD2 matching 10 bases. The CDR3 runs 15 residues. V shed 4 bases, J shed 7 bases, and the junction held 8 bases outside the gene matches. Per germline, CDR1 SGHTS and CDR2 YDEGEE. The CDR3 protein is CASSAGTSDGNEQFF. The CDR3 nucleotides are TGTGCCAGCAGCGCCGGGACTAGCGACGGGAATGAGCAGTTCTTC. The whole variable domain, filled in from reference TRBV5-8 and TRBJ2-1, reads EAGVTQSPTHLIKTRGQQATLRCSPISGHTSVYWYQQALGLGLQFLLWYDEGEERNRGNFPPRFSGRQFPNYSSELNVNALELEDSALYLCASSAGTSDGNEQFFGPGTRLTVL.

This clone was observed a single time. The chain combines TRBV2 with TRBJ2-5; no clear D. Per the germline V gene, CDR1 is SNHLY and CDR2 is FYNNEI. This CDR3 region has 14 residues. The V and J ends lost 7 bases and 0 bases respectively, with 12 bases between them. CDR3 nucleotide sequence: TGTGCCAGCAACAGATGGGCAGACCAAGAGACCCAGTACTTC. Its protein is CASNRWADQETQYF.